This passage covers 27 T cell receptor beta chains from one sample sequenced in a study of shared clonotypes between healthy human individuals (TCRdb year 2020). Library prep was done by the immunoSEQ multiplex PCR assay. TCRdb stores this immuneACCESS table with in-frame sequences only. Part of the clones is absent; in the studies checked, under half of the shortfall reflects unresolved V genes, and no reason is known for the rest. This sample has approximately 110,000 clones in its table, and around 71% of those were observed once. Under 30% of the sample rests with the top ten. The sequencing sample was made of memory CD8+ T cells sorted from blood. Taken with the paper, the label for cell subset or site translates to: CD45RO+ cells pooled with CCR7-negative TemRA cells. These receptors were taken from a woman between 25 and 40 years old in good health.

In its sample, this clone was seen a few times. Other nucleotide sequences from this sample produce the same CDR3. CDR3 amino acids: CASSQGLAGAKNIQYF. The CDR3, as DNA: TGTGCCAGCAGCCAAGGACTAGCGGGAGCCAAAAACATTCAGTACTTC. V and J are TRBV4-2 and TRBJ2-4, with 10 positions matching TRBD2. This CDR3 has 16 amino acids. Trimming removed 1 base from V and 0 bases from J; junction bases left unmatched: 0. Germline CDR1 reads LGHNA; CDR2 reads YNFKEQ.

This clone was observed a single time. The chain combines TRBV28 with TRBJ2-7; 10 nucleotides agree with TRBD2. The CDR3 has 15 residues. The V gene end was trimmed by 6 bases and the J gene end by 4 bases; junction bases not matched to a gene: 9. Looked up from germline, CDR1 is MDHEN and CDR2 is SYDVKM. The CDR3 bases are TGTGCCAGCAGCCTGGGGGGACTAGCGCAATACGAGCAGTACTTC. Translating gives CASSLGGLAQYEQYF. The complete variable domain, with remaining parts taken from reference TRBV28 and TRBJ2-7, reads DVKVTQSSRYLVKRTGEKVFLECVQDMDHENMFWYRQDPGLGLRLIYFSYDVKMKEKGDIPEGYSVSREKKERFSLILESASTNQTSMYLCASSLGGLAQYEQYFGPGTRLTVT.

This clone has a single count. The chain is built from TRBV6-5 and TRBJ2-1; D possibly uses TRBD1 or TRBD2 (5 bases each). Germline V gene data show CDR1 as MNHEY and CDR2 as SVGAGI. Trimming stripped 7 bases from V and 8 bases from J, with 18 bases between. The CDR3 sequence is 14 residues long. In DNA, the CDR3 is TGTGCCAGCAATGGGCAGGGAGCAGTCGATGAGCAGTTCTTC. The encoded protein is CASNGQGAVDEQFF.

On this clone: It may be a read error: a sequence one base away is much more abundant. The sample has other DNA sequences that encode this CDR3 too. The genes are TRBV6-4 and TRBJ2-1, with TRBD2 matching 12 bases. The junction had 0 bases not matched to a gene; V was cut back by 2 bases and J by 7 bases. The CDR3 sequence is 14 residues long. Germline values: CDR1 MRHNA, CDR2 SNTAGT. CDR3 loop: CASSDGTSGNEQFF. Written as DNA, the CDR3 is TGTGCCAGCAGTGACGGGACTAGCGGGAATGAGCAGTTCTTC.

The chain joins TRBV2 to TRBJ1-2; D possibly corresponds to TRBD1 (5 bases). The length of the CDR3 is 16 residues. Trimming took off 4 bases at V and 2 bases at J, with 17 bases between the two ends. The germline CDR1 and CDR2 sequences are SNHLY and FYNNEI. The CDR3: CASSGPGTELNYGYTF. In DNA form, the CDR3 reads TGTGCCAGCAGTGGACCCGGGACGGAATTAAACTATGGCTACACCTTC.

The J gene is TRBJ1-2, the V gene TRBV20-1, with 8 bases fitting TRBD1. With 6 bases clipped from V and 14 bases from J, the junction kept 11 bases outside the gene matches. The germline V gene encodes CDR1 DFQATT and CDR2 SNEGSKA (reference sequence). The CDR3 is 11 amino acids. CDR3: CSAPGQALFTF. Here the CDR3 DNA reads TGCAGTGCACCGGGACAGGCACTTTTTACCTTC.

This clone was seen many times. CDR3 DNA sequence: TGTGCCAGCAGCAAAGAGGGTGGGGGACCTGAAGCTTTCTTT. Its translation is CASSKEGGGPEAFF. The gene calls are TRBV13 and TRBJ1-1, with a tentative D call TRBD1 (5 bases). The germline V gene has CDR1 PRHDT and CDR2 FYEKMQ (reference sequence). The germline V and J ends were trimmed by 5 bases and 6 bases, with 16 bases remaining between them. This CDR3 comprises 14 residues. Based on the CDR3 plus reference TRBV13 and TRBJ1-1, the full variable domain is AAGVIQSPRHLIKEKRETATLKCYPIPRHDTVYWYQQGPGQDPQFLISFYEKMQSDKGSIPDRFSAQQFSDYHSELNMSSLELGDSALYFCASSKEGGGPEAFFGQGTRLTVV.

V usage is TRBV2 and J usage is TRBJ1-1; D is uncertain. V lost 6 bases and J 0 bases, leaving 8 bases between the germline ends. Germline CDR1 SNHLY, CDR2 FYNNEI. The CDR3 consists of 13 residues. CDR3 in DNA: TGTGCCAGCAGGAGCATTATGAACACTGAAGCTTTCTTT. Translating gives CASRSIMNTEAFF.

The chain is built from TRBV4-2 and TRBJ2-5; D may match TRBD1 or TRBD2 (5 bases each). The J call may be incorrect, as the DNA end agrees better with TRBJ2-7. CDR3 size: 16 residues. CDR1 is LGHNA and CDR2 is YNFKEQ in the germline V gene. CDR3 in DNA: TGTGCCAGCAGCCAAGATGGGACCGCCGCCTCCTACGAGCAGTACTTC. This translates into CASSQDGTAASYEQYF.

Only one count was recorded for this clone. V usage is TRBV6-4 and J usage is TRBJ2-3, with 8 bases aligning to TRBD2. The V gene end was trimmed by 3 bases and the J gene end by 3 bases; junction bases not matched to a gene: 5. CDR1 is MRHNA, CDR2 SNTAGT, per germline. The CDR3 extends over 15 amino acids. CDR3 nucleotides: TGTGCCAGCAGTGAAGGTAGCGGGGAAACAGATACGCAGTATTTT. This translates into CASSEGSGETDTQYF.

This clone was counted a few times. The rearrangement links TRBV27 to TRBJ2-1; 7 positions match TRBD1. The CDR3 has 13 amino acids. Unmatched junction bases numbered 5, after V lost 6 bases and J lost 6 bases. Germline V CDR1 and CDR2: MNHEY, SMNVEV (reference sequence). The CDR3 DNA sequence: TGTGCCAGCAGCCCATCAGGGGGCAATGAGCAGTTCTTC. Translating gives CASSPSGGNEQFF.

The chain employs TRBV7-9 and TRBJ2-2; 9 bases are shared with TRBD2. In germline, CDR1 is SEHNR, CDR2 FQNEAQ (reference sequence). Trimming cost V 3 bases and J 6 bases; bases outside gene matches: 2. The CDR3 totals 14 residues. This CDR3 reads CASSFSGSAGELFF. The CDR3, as DNA: TGTGCCAGCAGCTTTAGCGGGAGTGCCGGGGAGCTGTTTTTT.

V and J are TRBV5-4 and TRBJ2-1; 10 bases align to TRBD2. Germline assignment: CDR1 SGHNT and CDR2 YYREEE (reference sequence). The ends lost 1 base at V and 8 bases at J; junction bases unmatched: 6. This CDR3 has 15 residues. CDR3 in amino acids: CASSLSSGSSYEQFF. The CDR3 nucleotides are TGTGCCAGCAGCTTGTCTAGCGGGAGTAGCTATGAGCAGTTCTTC. The full variable domain, with the rest looked up from reference TRBV5-4 and TRBJ2-1, is ETGVTQSPTHLIKTRGQQVTLRCSSQSGHNTVSWYQQALGQGPQFIFQYYREEENGRGNFPPRFSGLQFPNYSSELNVNALELDDSALYLCASSLSSGSSYEQFFGPGTRLTVL.

This clone was counted a single time. This chain connects TRBV28 to TRBJ2-1; D gene ambiguous. From germline, CDR1 is MDHEN and CDR2 SYDVKM. The CDR3 is 13 residues long. The ends were cut back, 3 bases at V and 6 bases at J, with 9 bases in the middle. The CDR3 here is CASSFGSSNEQFF. CDR3 nucleotides: TGTGCCAGCAGTTTCGGGTCAAGCAATGAGCAGTTCTTC. The full variable domain, in which reference TRBV28 and TRBJ2-1 provide the parts outside the CDR3, is DVKVTQSSRYLVKRTGEKVFLECVQDMDHENMFWYRQDPGLGLRLIYFSYDVKMKEKGDIPEGYSVSREKKERFSLILESASTNQTSMYLCASSFGSSNEQFFGPGTRLTVL.

This clone was seen many times. The chain combines TRBV25-1 with TRBJ2-2; D not certain. Germline CDR1 is MGHDK and CDR2 is SYGVNS. V was pared by 2 bases and J by 3 bases, with 4 bases between. This CDR3 contains 13 residues. DNA for the CDR3: TGTGCCAGCAGTGAAGGGGACACCGGGGAGCTGTTTTTT. Residues: CASSEGDTGELFF.

CDR3 DNA sequence: TGTGCCAGAAGGTTGGACAGGGTAAGGTTGATGAACACTGAAGCTTTCTTT. This codes for CARRLDRVRLMNTEAFF. The rearrangement joins TRBV27 to TRBJ1-1, with 8 positions matching TRBD1. The CDR3 is 17 residues long. After removal of 9 bases from V and 0 bases from J, the junction contained 15 bases not matched to a gene. Germline loops: CDR1 MNHEY, CDR2 SMNVEV (reference sequence).

In regard to this clone: The sample contains more than one DNA sequence encoding this CDR3. The chain uses TRBV20-1 and TRBJ2-5, with D unresolved. There are 10 residues in the CDR3. Looked up from germline, CDR1 is DFQATT and CDR2 is SNEGSKA (reference sequence). Trimming pared 5 bases from V and 5 bases from J, leaving 6 bases between. The CDR3 sequence: CSASPETQYF. CDR3 coding DNA: TGCAGTGCTTCACCGGAGACCCAGTACTTC.

This clone was seen a single time. Other DNA sequences in this sample translate to the same CDR3. The chain joins TRBV29-1 to TRBJ2-7; D may be TRBD2 (6 bases). V lost 6 bases to trimming and J lost 6 bases, with 18 bases between them. Germline-derived CDR1 and CDR2 are SQVTM and ANQGSEA. The length of the CDR3 is 13 residues. CDR3 residues: CSVGSGDAGEQYF. CDR3 sequence (DNA): TGCAGCGTGGGTAGCGGAGACGCCGGCGAGCAGTACTTC.

This CDR3 reads CASSIALSSYEQYF. Here the CDR3 DNA reads TGTGCCAGTAGTATCGCGCTGAGCTCCTACGAGCAGTACTTC. This sequence joins TRBV6-1 and TRBJ2-7; D gene ambiguous. Germline V CDR1 and CDR2: MNHNS, SASEGT. Trimming pared 9 bases from V and 0 bases from J, leaving 15 bases between. This CDR3 has 14 amino acids.

The chain combines TRBV5-1 with TRBJ1-1, with 7 bases that match TRBD1. The CDR3 totals 18 residues. Germline V gene lookup returns CDR1 SGHRS and CDR2 YFSETQ. The ends lost 2 bases at V and 5 bases at J; junction bases unmatched: 18. The CDR3 DNA follows: TGCGCCAGCAGCTTTAGACAGGGCCGGACTCCCTGGGGAACTGAAGCTTTCTTT. This gives the protein CASSFRQGRTPWGTEAFF. Supplemented by reference TRBV5-1 and TRBJ1-1, the full variable domain reads KAGVTQTPRYLIKTRGQQVTLSCSPISGHRSVSWYQQTPGQGLQFLFEYFSETQRNKGNFPGRFSGRQFSNSRSEMNVSTLELGDSALYLCASSFRQGRTPWGTEAFFGQGTRLTVV.

The DNA for the CDR3 is TGCGCCAGCAGCCCCTGGACAGGGGTCAGAGTACGCTACGAGCAGTACTTC. Translating gives CASSPWTGVRVRYEQYF. This chain uses TRBV5-1 with TRBJ2-7; TRBD1 matches at 9 bases. Germline V gives CDR1 SGHRS, CDR2 YFSETQ. The CDR3 extends over 17 amino acids. The V gene end was trimmed by 4 bases and the J gene end by 3 bases; junction bases not matched to a gene: 14.

This clone was picked up one time. The rearrangement links TRBV6-6 to TRBJ2-1, with 10 bases matching TRBD1. The V segment lost 4 bases and the J segment 10 bases; nucleotides outside the gene matches: 13. The CDR3 consists of 16 residues. Germline assignment: CDR1 MNHNY and CDR2 SVGAGI (reference sequence). Here the CDR3 reads CASSSPRTDRGQEQFF. In nucleotides, the CDR3 is TGTGCCAGCAGTTCCCCCAGGACAGACAGGGGGCAAGAGCAGTTCTTC.

The CDR3: CSVDSLGSYNEQFF. CDR3 DNA: TGCAGCGTTGATAGCCTGGGCTCCTACAATGAGCAGTTCTTC. The rearrangement joins TRBV29-1 to TRBJ2-1; D gene uncertain. The V and J ends lost 3 bases and 0 bases respectively, with 9 bases between them. CDR3 length: 14 residues. CDR1 is SQVTM and CDR2 is ANQGSEA in the germline V gene.

This clone was seen only a few times. The chain has TRBV2 and TRBJ2-5; D could derive from TRBD1 or TRBD2 (5 bases each). The J call could be wrong; TRBJ2-7 is a better fit for the DNA end. Per germline, CDR1 SNHLY and CDR2 FYNNEI. The CDR3 has 11 residues. As DNA, the CDR3 is TGTGCCAGCAAAGGGACCCACGAGCAGTACTTC. Its translation: CASKGTHEQYF.

The chain employs TRBV7-2 and TRBJ2-7; TRBD2 agrees at 11 bases. V lost 3 bases and J lost 2; bases outside the gene matches: 15. CDR3 length: 19 amino acids. The germline gives CDR1 SGHTA, CDR2 FQGNSA. The DNA of the CDR3 is TGTGCCAGCAGCTTCTTAGCGGGAGGGCTGGTGTTACGACCCTACGAGCAGTACTTC. Its translation is CASSFLAGGLVLRPYEQYF.

The chain uses TRBV10-3 and TRBJ2-7; unclear D gene. The CDR3 sequence is 13 residues long. V lost 3 bases to trimming and J lost 0 bases, with 6 bases between them. Looked up from germline, CDR1 is ENHRY and CDR2 is SYGVKD. This CDR3 is CAISDGASYEQYF. The CDR3 DNA reads TGTGCCATCAGTGATGGAGCCTCCTACGAGCAGTACTTC.

This clone came up a few times. The chain employs TRBV25-1 and TRBJ2-2; 7 positions agree with TRBD2. Germline V CDR1 and CDR2: MGHDK, SYGVNS. This CDR3 has 17 residues. The V and J ends lost 2 bases and 0 bases, in that order; junction bases with no gene match: 6. The CDR3, as DNA: TGTGCCAGCAGTGAACTAGCGGACCTCGCGAACACCGGGGAGCTGTTTTTT. It yields the protein CASSELADLANTGELFF.